This TCR beta chain was captured in a study of T-cell memory formation after mild COVID-19. In the study overall: Across donors, TCR clusters were largely donor specific.

Study-level findings and limits: Shrinking CD4+ clones were chiefly CM and EM; CD8+ ones were chiefly EMRA.

Of note for this clonotype: Its matching antigen is unknown.

TCRdb re-called the 5' RACE reads through MiXCR, storing one row per CDR3 protein. This table holds nearly 200,000 distinct CDR3 sequences, 18% found once. Input material: PBMCs or a T cell subset sorted from them (not recorded which). This TCR was sampled from an adult woman who had mild COVID-19 (a few samples of this study predate the infection). Cell type and time point are not known.

The CDR3 is CASSKTHLYNEQFF. CDR3 coding DNA: TGTGCCAGCAGCAAAACCCACCTCTACAATGAGCAGTTCTTC. The V gene is TRBV7-8, the J gene TRBJ2-1; no reliable D call. The CDR3 contains 14 residues. Between the trimmed V and J ends, which lost 5 bases and 3 bases, there was a span of 11 bases. Germline-derived CDR1 and CDR2 are SGHVS and FQNEAQ.